This T cell receptor (beta chain) came from a study of T-cell reconstitution after alpha-beta-depleted transplantation in children. General observations from the study: By one year post-transplant, T-cell counts and diversity largely arose from T cells that were newly produced. After transplant, high TCRbeta diversity at day 60 in some patients arose from surviving recipient T cells and thymic progenitors. There were reportedly several hundred expanded graft clones from which alpha-beta T cells came about two months after transplant.

Germline V gene sequence: CDR1 DFQATT, CDR2 SNEGSKA (reference sequence). CDR3 size: 17 residues. Regarding this clonotype: Its target is not known. At one boundary the junction diverges from the germline segment, which might be a read error.

Unique molecular identifiers were used to barcode this TCRbeta library. In TCRdb, the PCR reads were re-called with MiXCR into one record per CDR3 protein. In the table there are about 130,000 distinct CDR3 sequences, 8.5% to 10% of which are singletons. The chain employs TRBV20-1 and TRBJ2-1; 8 bases match TRBD2. This receptor was identified in a girl less than two years old who had a stem cell transplant for combined immunodeficiency, so the T cells may come from the graft donor. Source: PBMCs, mostly from graft donor cells, taken 180 days after TCRalphabeta/CD19-depleted stem cell transplant. The CDR3 DNA reads TGCTGTGCTAGAGAGGCGGCTAGCGGGTTCCCCTACAATGAGCAGTTCTTC. This encodes CCAREAASGFPYNEQFF.